The text below deals with one TCR beta chain. It lacks a known antigen. There are no base qualities to consult, and no much larger clone falls within one base. The library was obtained by the immunoSEQ multiplex PCR assay. TCRdb carries this immuneACCESS record with in-frame sequences only. Its versions omit some clonotypes, under half of them owing to an unresolved V gene in the studies checked, with the rest unexplained. Within this sample are roughly 90,000 clones, with approximately 90% of them counted one time only. 0.8% to 0.95% of the sample lies in the top ten. Looking up the germline V gene (reference sequence) yields CDR1 PRHDT and CDR2 FYEKMQ. Spanning cysteine to phenylalanine, the CDR3 consists of 16 amino acids. This entry keeps only the CDR3 DNA: 48 bases, framed from base 1. The germline ends are 14 bases apart after V is trimmed by 1 base and J by 2 bases. This specimen comes from a study of T cell changes during pregnancy in multiple sclerosis (dated by TCRdb to about 2019). Regarding the study in general: The study examined how the T cell repertoire changed over the course of pregnancy in women with multiple sclerosis.

The input for sequencing was peripheral blood, taken before pregnancy. The sequence was obtained from a female donor with multiple sclerosis, enrolled in a pregnancy study. The chain uses TRBV13 and TRBJ2-5, and possibly TRBD1, on 5 matching bases. The DNA sequence follows: TGTGCCAGCAGCTTAGTAGCAGGGAAGGGGCAAGAGACCCAGTACTTC. This yields the protein CASSLVAGKGQETQYF.